This TCR beta chain stems from a study of T cells in Graves' hyperthyroidism and ophthalmopathy. TCR beta CDR3 sequences were amplified from RNA transcripts. The HTBI primer set drove a first-round RT-PCR of the TCR CDR3. Each CDR3 protein gets one entry after TCRdb re-called the multiplex PCR reads with MiXCR. The repertoire has some 740,000 distinct CDR3 sequences, roughly 15% of them found once; the top ten carry approximately 10%. Trimming cost V 1 base and J 9 bases, with 19 bases left between them. Germline V gene sequence: CDR1 KGHDR, CDR2 SFDVKD. The CDR3 covers 16 residues. Subjects aged 18 to 65 presented with newly diagnosed hyperthyroidism of less than 2 months' duration.

The TCR was taken from a woman aged 18-29 years with Graves' hyperthyroidism. The sequencing input was blood. The V call is TRBV24-1, the J call TRBJ2-3, with D perhaps given as TRBD1 or TRBD2 (5 bases each). The CDR3 reads CATSDFLGESFGTQYF. In DNA form, the CDR3 reads TGTGCCACCAGTGATTTCTTAGGGGAGAGTTTCGGGACGCAGTATTTT.